The 24 T cell receptor beta chains presented below share a single source sample, sequenced in a study of cytomegalovirus exposure and HLA in healthy donors. The PCR had 60 Vbeta and 13 Jbeta primers. Profiled with immunoSEQ multiplex PCR; TCRdb holds only in-frame clones, not every one. The sample holds about 140,000 clones, roughly three quarters seen once. Sequenced: PBMCs. The source is a female donor in good health and CMV-seronegative.

Concerning this clone: An end of the junction does not agree with germline; a read error may underlie this. V is TRBV6-4 and J is TRBJ2-3, with D hard to call. Per the germline V gene, CDR1 is MRHNA and CDR2 is SNTAGT. CDR3 length equals 14 residues. CDR3 residues: CAGSETTSTDTQYF. Here the CDR3 DNA reads TGTGCCGGCAGTGAAACGACAAGCACAGATACGCAGTATTTT.

The gene calls are TRBV28 and TRBJ2-5; TRBD1 matches 7 bases. CDR1 MDHEN and CDR2 SYDVKM come from the germline V gene. The V segment lost 7 bases and the J segment 4 bases; nucleotides outside the gene matches: 3. CDR3 size: 12 residues. Here the CDR3 reads CASKAGGETQYF. The CDR3 coding sequence is TGTGCCAGCAAAGCAGGGGGAGAGACCCAGTACTTC.

This chain joins TRBV5-1 and TRBJ2-5; D is ambiguous. The J call may be wrong; the DNA end is better matched by TRBJ2-7. CDR1 SGHRS and CDR2 YFSETQ come from the germline V gene. The CDR3 covers 12 residues. This CDR3 is CASSSNSYEQYF. Here the CDR3 DNA reads TGCGCCAGCAGCTCGAACTCCTACGAGCAGTACTTC.

In this sample, this clone turned up a few times. This chain links TRBV6-5 with TRBJ2-1; D is unclear. V was cut by 0 bases and J by 4 bases, with 7 bases left in between. The CDR3 is made up of 14 amino acids. CDR1 MNHEY and CDR2 SVGAGI come from the germline V gene. CDR3 residues: CASSYSELYNEQFF. The CDR3, as DNA: TGTGCCAGCAGTTACTCAGAACTGTACAATGAGCAGTTCTTC.

The V call is TRBV29-1, the J call TRBJ2-5; 14 bases are shared with TRBD2. Germline CDR1 and CDR2: SQVTM and ANQGSEA. The junction had 0 bases not matched to a gene; V was cut back by 4 bases and J by 5 bases. This CDR3 comprises 13 residues. The CDR3 is CSVGLAGGETQYF. The CDR3 nucleotides are TGCAGCGTTGGACTAGCGGGGGGGGAGACCCAGTACTTC.

CDR3 amino acids: CASSQEGARSTDTQYF. DNA for the CDR3: TGCGCCAGCAGCCAAGAGGGCGCTCGTAGCACAGATACGCAGTATTTT. V usage is TRBV4-1 and J usage is TRBJ2-3; D not resolved. CDR3 length equals 16 residues. Germline assignment: CDR1 MGHRA and CDR2 YSYEKL. V lost 0 bases to trimming and J lost 0 bases, with 10 bases between them.

The chain recombines TRBV11-3 with TRBJ1-1; D not resolved. The germline V gene encodes CDR1 SGHNT and CDR2 YENEEA. The CDR3 runs to 14 residues. V lost 3 bases, J lost 3 bases, and 11 bases lay in between. The CDR3 DNA sequence: TGTGCCAGCAGCTTCTCCGGGCGGGACACTGAAGCTTTCTTT. Encoded protein: CASSFSGRDTEAFF. Variable domain in full (rest from reference TRBV11-3 and TRBJ1-1): EAGVVQSPRYKIIEKKQPVAFWCNPISGHNTLYWYLQNLGQGPELLIRYENEEAVDDSQLPKDRFSAERLKGVDSTLKIQPAELGDSAVYLCASSFSGRDTEAFFGQGTRLTVV.

The chain uses TRBV4-1 and TRBJ2-4, with TRBD1 matching over 7 bases. The germline CDR1 and CDR2 sequences are MGHRA and YSYEKL. V dropped 4 bases and J dropped 3; count of bases not matched to a gene: 9. This CDR3 has 16 residues. The CDR3: CASSPNRGRGKNIQYF. The CDR3 nucleotides read TGCGCCAGCAGCCCGAACAGGGGAAGGGGCAAAAACATTCAGTACTTC.

The chain is built from TRBV29-1 and TRBJ2-5; D remains unclear. The tail of the sequence fits TRBJ2-7 better, so the J call may be wrong. This CDR3 is built from 13 residues. The germline V gene has CDR1 SQVTM and CDR2 ANQGSEA. The DNA for the CDR3 is TGCAGCGTTGCCCCCGACATATTCTACGAGCAGTACTTC. Amino acid sequence: CSVAPDIFYEQYF.

The chain is built from TRBV6-5 and TRBJ1-2; D is perhaps TRBD1 (5 bases). CDR3 length equals 15 residues. With 0 bases removed from V and 2 bases from J, the gap between germline ends came to 10 bases. Germline loops: CDR1 MNHEY, CDR2 SVGAGI. The CDR3 here is CASSYSVTANYGYTF. The CDR3 region has the DNA TGTGCCAGCAGTTACTCCGTGACAGCCAACTATGGCTACACCTTC.

The gene calls are TRBV7-2 and TRBJ2-3; no firm D call. The CDR3 length is 12 residues. Germline V gene sequence: CDR1 SGHTA, CDR2 FQGNSA. The V and J ends lost 6 bases and 2 bases respectively, with 6 bases between them. CDR3 loop: CASRYNTDTQYF. CDR3 nucleotide sequence: TGTGCCAGCAGATACAACACAGATACGCAGTATTTT. Combining the CDR3 with reference TRBV7-2 and TRBJ2-3 gives the whole variable domain GAGVSQSPSNKVTEKGKDVELRCDPISGHTALYWYRQSLGQGLEFLIYFQGNSAPDKSGLPSDRFSAERTGGSVSTLTIQRTQQEDSAVYLCASRYNTDTQYFGPGTRLTVL.

The chain couples TRBV11-3 to TRBJ2-1; 9 positions match TRBD2. There are 17 residues in the CDR3. The ends lost 1 base at V and 9 bases at J; junction bases unmatched: 13. Germline V CDR1 and CDR2: SGHNT, YENEEA. The CDR3 loop reads CASSLGYWGGRDGEQFF. In DNA form, the CDR3 reads TGTGCCAGCAGCTTAGGCTATTGGGGCGGGAGGGATGGTGAGCAGTTCTTC.

This chain links TRBV7-2 with TRBJ1-1; D gene ambiguous. The germline V and J ends were trimmed by 1 base and 0 bases, with 6 bases remaining between them. This CDR3 has 14 amino acids. The germline V gene encodes CDR1 SGHTA and CDR2 FQGNSA. The DNA for the CDR3 is TGTGCCAGCAGCTTAGAGCCCCTGAACACTGAAGCTTTCTTT. Translation gives CASSLEPLNTEAFF. The full variable domain, its missing parts supplied by reference TRBV7-2 and TRBJ1-1, is GAGVSQSPSNKVTEKGKDVELRCDPISGHTALYWYRQSLGQGLEFLIYFQGNSAPDKSGLPSDRFSAERTGGSVSTLTIQRTQQEDSAVYLCASSLEPLNTEAFFGQGTRLTVV.

This clone was observed a single time. The chain employs TRBV7-2 and TRBJ1-1, with D perhaps matching TRBD1 (6 bases). The ends were cut back, 6 bases at V and 0 bases at J, with 14 bases in the middle. CDR1 SGHTA and CDR2 FQGNSA come from the germline V gene. The CDR3 extends over 15 amino acids. The CDR3 spells CASSAAQGLNTEAFF. As DNA, the CDR3 is TGTGCCAGCAGTGCGGCACAGGGATTGAACACTGAAGCTTTCTTT.

The chain carries TRBV28 and TRBJ1-5; unclear D gene. Trimming removed 1 base at V and 6 bases at J, with 7 bases between. Germline V gene lookup returns CDR1 MDHEN and CDR2 SYDVKM. The CDR3 is 13 residues long. In nucleotides, the CDR3 is TGTGCCAGCAGTTTATTGAGGGTTCAGCCCCAGCATTTT. It translates to CASSLLRVQPQHF.

The V call is TRBV7-2, the J call TRBJ1-6, with D unclear. V lost 3 bases to trimming and J lost 7 bases, with 7 bases between them. The CDR3 has 13 amino acids. Germline V gives CDR1 SGHTA, CDR2 FQGNSA. The DNA for the CDR3 is TGTGCCAGCAGCTTCGAGCCGAATTCACCCCTCCACTTT. Amino acid sequence: CASSFEPNSPLHF.

The rearrangement links TRBV19 to TRBJ2-5; perhaps TRBD1 as D (6 bases). The DNA end is more similar to TRBJ2-7, so the J call may be wrong. This CDR3 region has 14 residues. The germline CDR1 and CDR2 sequences are LNHDA and SQIVND (reference sequence). CDR3 coding DNA: TGTGCCAGTAGCCTAGGGGGTAGCTCCTACGAGCAGTACTTC. Its protein product is CASSLGGSSYEQYF.

Concerning this clone: Other DNA sequences in the same sample also yield this CDR3. The J gene is TRBJ1-4, the V gene TRBV13; TRBD1 is a possible D gene (6 bases). The V and J ends lost 9 bases and 8 bases respectively, with 19 bases between them. Germline V CDR1 and CDR2: PRHDT, FYEKMQ (reference sequence). The CDR3 runs 14 residues. The CDR3, as DNA: TGTGCCAGTGCCGCCACAGGGTTAAAAGAAAAACTGTTTTTT. This gives the protein CASAATGLKEKLFF.

The V gene is TRBV29-1, the J gene TRBJ1-2, with 7 bases identical to TRBD1. With V trimmed by 2 bases and J by 3 bases, 6 bases remained unmatched. Germline V gives CDR1 SQVTM, CDR2 ANQGSEA. The length of the CDR3 is 14 residues. CDR3 sequence reads: CSVESGQGDYGYTF. The CDR3 nucleotides are TGCAGCGTTGAAAGTGGGCAGGGGGACTATGGCTACACCTTC.

The J gene is TRBJ1-1, the V gene TRBV4-1; 10 nucleotides match TRBD1. The CDR3 consists of 15 residues. CDR1 and CDR2 from the germline V gene are MGHRA and YSYEKL. The V and J ends lost 3 bases and 10 bases, in that order; junction bases with no gene match: 11. CDR3 region: CASSQTGTGVRRAFF. As DNA, the CDR3 is TGCGCCAGCAGCCAGACGGGGACAGGGGTTCGGAGAGCTTTCTTT.

This clone occurred a few times. The CDR3 coding sequence is TGTGCCTGGAGTGCCACCACAGGGGATCAGCCCCAGCATTTT. As protein: CAWSATTGDQPQHF. V gene TRBV30 combines with J gene TRBJ1-5; 7 bases align to TRBD1. The length of the CDR3 is 14 residues. CDR1 is GTSNPN, CDR2 SVGIG, per germline (reference sequence). Losses at the gene ends were 1 base for V and 5 bases for J; bases not matched to a gene: 5.

This clone occurred a few times. J is TRBJ2-5 and V is TRBV7-8; 7 nucleotides align to TRBD1. Germline CDR1 and CDR2: SGHVS and FQNEAQ. The CDR3 contains 13 residues. Trimming cost V 1 base and J 5 bases; bases outside gene matches: 1. CDR3 sequence: CASSLVQGETQYF. CDR3 nucleotides: TGTGCCAGCAGCTTAGTACAGGGGGAGACCCAGTACTTC.

In DNA form, the CDR3 reads TGTGCCAGCAGTTTCTCGAACACTGAAGCTTTCTTT. It is translated as CASSFSNTEAFF. This rearrangement joins TRBV25-1 to TRBJ1-1, with D unresolved. CDR3 length: 12 amino acids. The germline gives CDR1 MGHDK, CDR2 SYGVNS. The germline V and J ends were trimmed by 5 bases and 1 base, with 5 bases remaining between them. Complete variable domain (other parts from reference TRBV25-1 and TRBJ1-1): EADIYQTPRYLVIGTGKKITLECSQTMGHDKMYWYQQDPGMELHLIHYSYGVNSTEKGDLSSESTVSRIRTEHFPLTLESARPSHTSQYLCASSFSNTEAFFGQGTRLTVV.

The chain has TRBV11-3 and TRBJ2-1; tentative D call: TRBD1 (6 bases). With 5 bases removed from V and 6 bases from J, the gap between germline ends came to 11 bases. Germline assignment: CDR1 SGHNT and CDR2 YENEEA. CDR3 size: 13 residues. Here the CDR3 reads CASSHYRVNEQFF. Written as DNA, the CDR3 is TGTGCCAGCAGCCATTACAGGGTCAATGAGCAGTTCTTC. Looking up the rest from reference TRBV11-3 and TRBJ2-1 gives the full variable domain: EAGVVQSPRYKIIEKKQPVAFWCNPISGHNTLYWYLQNLGQGPELLIRYENEEAVDDSQLPKDRFSAERLKGVDSTLKIQPAELGDSAVYLCASSHYRVNEQFFGPGTRLTVL.